Listed below are T cell receptor beta chains from one sample, sequenced in a study of Ad26.COV2.S vaccination and SARS-CoV-2 variants. The assay was immunoSEQ multiplex PCR, and TCRdb's table has in-frame clones only and misses some. The sample consists of approximately 480,000 clones, around nine tenths of them appearing once. The sequenced sample was peripheral blood, obtained in a trial of Ad26.COV2.S vaccine versus placebo. These receptors were taken from a person aged 18-65 years who received the Ad26.COV2.S COVID-19 vaccine or a placebo. Both conserved end residues are part of each CDR3.

j_gene | v_gene | CDR3aa
TRBJ1-2 | TRBV24-1 | CATSPPGESYGYTF
TRBJ2-2 | TRBV7-2 | CASSHTSGRAITGELFF
TRBJ1-1 | TRBV5-4 | CASSPQGRMPGGEAFF
TRBJ1-2 | TRBV27 | CASKVGRTTNYGYTF
TRBJ2-3 | TRBV9 | CASSVVSSSSTDTQYF
TRBJ2-2 | TRBV28 | CASKPIFPEDTGELFF
TRBJ1-1 | TRBV5-1 | CASTLHYGHWDTEAFF
TRBJ2-1 | TRBV24-1 | CATSDLSAVIYNEQFF
TRBJ1-3 | TRBV5-4 | CASSLGTWGNTIYF
TRBJ1-6 | TRBV19 | CASSIRGPDSPLHF
TRBJ2-1 | TRBV19 | CASSTTSGRINEQFF
TRBJ1-2 | TRBV5-1 | CASRQTGTGGGDYGYTF
TRBJ1-2 | TRBV5-1 | CASSPDRANYGYTF
TRBJ1-6 | TRBV11-2 | CASSRDRYSPLHF
TRBJ2-1 | TRBV3-1/TRBV3-2 | CASSQAGQVLWQFF
TRBJ1-6 | TRBV7-8 | CASSPGWWGSPLHF
TRBJ2-5 | TRBV29-1 | CSVEVRVQETQYF
TRBJ2-7 | TRBV29-1 | CSTRDSQYEQYF
TRBJ2-7 | TRBV6-5 | CASSYGRVYEQYF
TRBJ1-2 | TRBV19 | CASGQGDGYTF
TRBJ1-5 | TRBV7-2 | CASSLSGGNQPQHF